A single sample gave rise to the 25 T cell receptor beta chains below, sequenced in a study of T cells after yellow fever vaccination. TCRdb re-derived calls from the 5' RACE reads in MiXCR, one entry per CDR3 protein. Here the sample spans about 250,000 distinct CDR3 sequences, over 3% being singletons. This specimen was PBMCs, taken 15 days after the yellow fever booster vaccination. These receptors were obtained from a young man who received the YFV17D yellow fever vaccine.

This clonotype was observed many times. The rearrangement links TRBV20-1 to TRBJ1-5; possibly TRBD1 for D (5 bases). CDR1 is DFQATT, CDR2 SNEGSKA, per germline (reference sequence). Trimming took off 5 bases at V and 6 bases at J, with 17 bases between the two ends. The CDR3 has 14 residues. Written as DNA, the CDR3 is TGCAGTGCTCCAAATAGCAGGCAGGGTCAGCCCCAGCATTTT. It yields the protein CSAPNSRQGQPQHF.

Only a few counts were recorded for this clonotype. This chain connects TRBV5-4 to TRBJ2-3, with a tentative D call TRBD2 (5 bases). The V gene lost 3 bases and the J gene lost 4 bases, with 12 bases spanning the gap. The CDR3 extends over 14 amino acids. Germline CDR1 is SGHNT and CDR2 is YYREEE (reference sequence). CDR3 protein: CASSSGGSPDTQYF. CDR3 nucleotide sequence: TGTGCCAGCAGCTCCGGAGGATCACCAGATACGCAGTATTTT.

This clonotype came up many times. The chain couples TRBV7-3 to TRBJ2-2; the D call may be TRBD1 or TRBD2 (5 bases each). Per the germline V gene, CDR1 is SGHTA and CDR2 is FQGTGA. V lost 4 bases and J 3 bases, leaving 9 bases between the germline ends. The CDR3 loop spans 14 amino acids. The CDR3 loop reads CASSSGPDTGELFF. The CDR3 DNA follows: TGTGCCAGCAGCTCGGGGCCCGACACCGGGGAGCTGTTTTTT.

This clonotype was recorded at least ten times. The CDR3 nucleotides are TGCAGTGTCGCGGACCGATCGGGGGGTGTGACAGATACGCAGTATTTT. Translated, it gives CSVADRSGGVTDTQYF. The rearrangement joins TRBV20-1 to TRBJ2-3, with TRBD2 identical over 7 bases. CDR1 is DFQATT and CDR2 is SNEGSKA in the germline V gene (reference sequence). J lost 3 bases, V lost 7 bases, and 16 bases had no gene match. There are 16 residues in the CDR3.

This clonotype was found many times. This sequence joins TRBV6-5 and TRBJ2-1; 10 nucleotides line up with TRBD2. The CDR3 runs 20 residues. V was clipped by 6 bases and J by 4 bases; unmatched bases: 21. Germline V gives CDR1 MNHEY, CDR2 SVGAGI. This chain's CDR3 is CASRTGPSGGAGLRYNEQFF. CDR3 coding DNA: TGTGCCAGCAGAACCGGGCCTAGCGGGGGCGCGGGCTTGAGATACAATGAGCAGTTCTTC.

This clonotype was seen many times. The genes are TRBV5-1 and TRBJ2-2, with D possibly being TRBD1 (6 bases). The CDR3 has 15 residues. V was cut by 4 bases and J by 0 bases, with 10 bases left in between. Germline CDR1 and CDR2: SGHRS and YFSETQ. CDR3 nucleotide sequence: TGCGCCAGCAGCCAGGACAGTTCGAACACCGGGGAGCTGTTTTTT. Its translation: CASSQDSSNTGELFF.

This clonotype was detected ten times or more. V gene TRBV27 combines with J gene TRBJ2-2; D may be TRBD2 (5 bases). The CDR3 length is 13 residues. V lost 2 bases to trimming and J lost 7 bases, with 8 bases between them. Germline assignment: CDR1 MNHEY and CDR2 SMNVEV (reference sequence). CDR3 sequence reads: CASSLRGHGELFF. CDR3 coding DNA: TGTGCCAGCAGTTTACGGGGTCACGGGGAGCTGTTTTTT.

This chain links TRBV7-2 with TRBJ2-7; 7 nucleotides align to TRBD1. Germline CDR1 SGHTA, CDR2 FQGNSA. There are 14 residues in the CDR3. The V segment lost 4 bases and the J segment 3 bases; nucleotides outside the gene matches: 6. CDR3 nucleotide sequence: TGTGCCAGCAGCTATACCGGGACAGACTACGAGCAGTACTTC. Encoded protein: CASSYTGTDYEQYF. Variable domain in full (rest from reference TRBV7-2 and TRBJ2-7): GAGVSQSPSNKVTEKGKDVELRCDPISGHTALYWYRQSLGQGLEFLIYFQGNSAPDKSGLPSDRFSAERTGGSVSTLTIQRTQQEDSAVYLCASSYTGTDYEQYFGPGTRLTVT.

There are many counts of this clonotype. The chain uses TRBV5-1 and TRBJ1-4, with 7 bases aligning to TRBD1. There are 14 residues in the CDR3. The V and J ends lost 4 bases and 2 bases, in that order; junction bases with no gene match: 2. Germline V gene data show CDR1 as SGHRS and CDR2 as YFSETQ. The CDR3 DNA is TGCGCCAGCAGCGCGGGACAGACTAATGAAAAACTGTTTTTT. This translates into CASSAGQTNEKLFF.

This clonotype was seen many times. The rearrangement links TRBV10-3 to TRBJ2-3, with D possibly TRBD1 on 5 matching bases. There are 12 residues in the CDR3. V lost 10 bases to trimming and J lost 6 bases, with 14 bases between them. CDR1 ENHRY and CDR2 SYGVKD come from the germline V gene. CDR3 amino acids: CATTQGSDTQYF. For the CDR3, the DNA is TGTGCCACAACTCAGGGTTCTGATACGCAGTATTTT.

The sample holds many counts of this clonotype. The chain is built from TRBV4-2 and TRBJ2-3; no firm D call. The CDR3 spans 13 residues. V lost 0 bases to trimming and J lost 5 bases, with 6 bases between them. Germline loops: CDR1 LGHNA, CDR2 YNFKEQ. CDR3 coding DNA: TGTGCCAGCAGCCAAGATCGCGAAGATACGCAGTATTTT. It translates to CASSQDREDTQYF.

In its sample, this clonotype was seen many times. V usage is TRBV7-2 and J usage is TRBJ1-1; D is perhaps TRBD1 (6 bases). V was shortened by 7 bases and J by 7 bases, with 25 bases between the two germline ends. The CDR3 runs to 16 residues. Germline loops: CDR1 SGHTA, CDR2 FQGNSA. The CDR3 DNA is TGTGCCAGCACCTACCCCGAGACAGGTAGTTGGGGTGAAGCTTTCTTT. Translated: CASTYPETGSWGEAFF.

The CDR3 is CATSRDADSNQPQHF. The CDR3 nucleotides are TGTGCCACCAGCAGAGATGCGGATAGCAATCAGCCCCAGCATTTT. The chain couples TRBV15 to TRBJ1-5, with D unresolved. Germline V gives CDR1 LNHNV, CDR2 YYDKDF (reference sequence). Trimming removed 0 bases from V and 0 bases from J, with 6 bases in between. The CDR3 covers 15 residues.

This clonotype has ten or more counts. V usage is TRBV20-1 and J usage is TRBJ2-3; D possibly corresponds to TRBD1 (5 bases). This CDR3 contains 15 residues. Germline V gene lookup returns CDR1 DFQATT and CDR2 SNEGSKA (reference sequence). Trimming shortened V by 5 bases and J by 3 bases, and 18 bases separated the two germline ends. The CDR3 is CSAPFWAGMTDTQYF. CDR3 in DNA: TGCAGTGCTCCTTTCTGGGCAGGGATGACAGATACGCAGTATTTT.

This clonotype showed up many times. This chain connects TRBV18 to TRBJ2-2; D gene uncertain. In germline, CDR1 is KGHSH, CDR2 LQKENI. Trimming removed 6 bases at V and 0 bases at J, with 23 bases between. CDR3 length: 19 residues. The CDR3 bases are TGTGCCAGCTCTCCGCCTTTTCGGGCGGCGTCTACGAACACCGGGGAGCTGTTTTTT. Protein: CASSPPFRAASTNTGELFF.

This clonotype was seen many times. The rearrangement joins TRBV4-1 to TRBJ1-6; D not certain. Trimming took 3 bases from V and 0 from J, leaving 12 bases between them. This CDR3 contains 17 residues. In germline, CDR1 is MGHRA, CDR2 YSYEKL. The CDR3 DNA reads as TGCGCCAGCAGCCACCCCAAACGGGGCTCCTATAATTCACCCCTCCACTTT. Protein: CASSHPKRGSYNSPLHF.

This clonotype was found many times. The chain carries TRBV18 and TRBJ2-7, with D unclear. The length of the CDR3 is 12 residues. With 2 bases removed from V and 4 bases from J, the gap between germline ends came to 6 bases. Germline V gene sequence: CDR1 KGHSH, CDR2 LQKENI. The CDR3 here is CASSPVDYEQYF. CDR3 sequence (DNA): TGTGCCAGCTCACCAGTAGATTACGAGCAGTACTTC.

This clonotype was picked up many times. V is TRBV24-1 and J is TRBJ2-3; D is uncertain. The germline V gene encodes CDR1 KGHDR and CDR2 SFDVKD. The CDR3 is 13 residues long. Trimming cost V 4 bases and J 3 bases, with 7 bases left between them. The CDR3 protein is CATSDRLTDTQYF. The CDR3 region has the DNA TGTGCCACCAGTGACCGCCTTACAGATACGCAGTATTTT.

The table lists this clonotype with many counts. This chain links TRBV27 with TRBJ2-7, with D unclear. V shed 5 bases and J shed 3 bases, with 14 bases lying between them. CDR1 and CDR2 from the germline V gene are MNHEY and SMNVEV (reference sequence). The CDR3 contains 14 residues. The CDR3 coding sequence is TGTGCCAGCAGTCCCGTCGGACCCTTCTACGAGCAGTACTTC. It encodes CASSPVGPFYEQYF.

This clonotype was seen at least ten times. The V call is TRBV11-2, the J call TRBJ2-1; maybe TRBD1 (6 bases). The germline V and J ends were trimmed by 5 bases and 3 bases, with 14 bases remaining between them. Germline CDR1 reads SGHAT; CDR2 reads FQNNGV. This CDR3 has 15 amino acids. The CDR3 DNA sequence: TGTGCCAGCAGCGGACCGGGACACCGCTACAATGAGCAGTTCTTC. Translated, it gives CASSGPGHRYNEQFF. The whole variable domain, filled in from reference TRBV11-2 and TRBJ2-1, reads EAGVAQSPRYKIIEKRQSVAFWCNPISGHATLYWYQQILGQGPKLLIQFQNNGVVDDSQLPKDRFSAERLKGVDSTLKIQPAKLEDSAVYLCASSGPGHRYNEQFFGPGTRLTVL.

This clonotype showed up many times. The chain links TRBV4-1 to TRBJ1-4; 7 bases line up with TRBD1. V shed 2 bases, J shed 8 bases, and the junction held 5 bases outside the gene matches. CDR1 MGHRA and CDR2 YSYEKL come from the germline V gene. The CDR3 loop spans 14 amino acids. The CDR3 region has the DNA TGCGCCAGCAGCCAAAACAGGGGAATGGAAAAACTGTTTTTT. Translation gives CASSQNRGMEKLFF.

The genes are TRBV5-3 and TRBJ1-5; D perhaps matches TRBD1 (5 bases). TRBV5-3 is flagged as an ORF with uncertain function. The CDR3 extends over 14 amino acids. V lost 2 bases, J lost 3 bases, and 9 bases lay in between. As DNA, the CDR3 is TGTGCCAGAAGCTTACAGGTGGACAATCAGCCCCAGCATTTT. It translates to CARSLQVDNQPQHF.

This clonotype occurred many times. This chain links TRBV7-9 with TRBJ2-3; D unresolved. Germline V CDR1 and CDR2: SEHNR, FQNEAQ (reference sequence). The length of the CDR3 is 14 residues. V shed 0 bases and J shed 8 bases, with 12 bases lying between them. The CDR3 DNA follows: TGTGCCAGCAGCTTAGCGGCAGCTCTGTCTACGCAGTATTTT. Its protein is CASSLAAALSTQYF.

This clonotype was counted at least ten times. The chain recombines TRBV28 with TRBJ1-1; D gene uncertain. V was shortened by 6 bases and J by 1 base, with 12 bases between the two germline ends. The CDR3 extends over 14 amino acids. Germline CDR1 is MDHEN and CDR2 is SYDVKM. CDR3 coding DNA: TGTGCCAGCAGCCCATACCCGGAGAACACTGAAGCTTTCTTT. It is translated as CASSPYPENTEAFF.

This clonotype was recorded at least ten times. V is TRBV7-8 and J is TRBJ1-6, with TRBD1 as a possible D gene (5 bases). Germline CDR1 is SGHVS and CDR2 is FQNEAQ. There are 15 residues in the CDR3. V gave up 7 bases and J gave up 0 bases, with 10 bases separating them. The CDR3 region has the DNA TGTGCCAGCATCTCAGGGAGCTCCTATAATTCACCCCTCCACTTT. Protein: CASISGSSYNSPLHF.